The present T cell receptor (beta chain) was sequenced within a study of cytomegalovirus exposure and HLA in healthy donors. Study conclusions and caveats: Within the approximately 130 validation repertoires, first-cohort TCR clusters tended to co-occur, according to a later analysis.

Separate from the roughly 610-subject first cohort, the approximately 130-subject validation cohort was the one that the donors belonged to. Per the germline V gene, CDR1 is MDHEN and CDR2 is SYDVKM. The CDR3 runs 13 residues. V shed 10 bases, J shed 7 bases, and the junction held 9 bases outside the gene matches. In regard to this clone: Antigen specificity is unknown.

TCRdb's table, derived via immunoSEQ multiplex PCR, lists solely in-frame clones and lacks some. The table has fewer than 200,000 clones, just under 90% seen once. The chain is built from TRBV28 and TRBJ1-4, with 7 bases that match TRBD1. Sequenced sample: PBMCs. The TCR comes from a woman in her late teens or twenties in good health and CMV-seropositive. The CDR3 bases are TGTGCCACCCAGGGGGAGAGTTTTGAAAAACTGTTTTTT. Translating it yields CATQGESFEKLFF. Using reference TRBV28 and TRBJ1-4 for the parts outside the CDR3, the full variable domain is DVKVTQSSRYLVKRTGEKVFLECVQDMDHENMFWYRQDPGLGLRLIYFSYDVKMKEKGDIPEGYSVSREKKERFSLILESASTNQTSMYLCATQGESFEKLFFGSGTQLSVL.